Presented here are 27 T cell receptor beta chains from one specimen sequenced in a study of early T cells in non-severe SARS-CoV-2 infection. MiXCR, applied by TCRdb to the 5' RACE reads, yields one record per CDR3 protein. The data hold tens of thousands of distinct CDR3 sequences, with more than 12% observed a single time. This specimen consisted of whole blood, obtained at baseline. The source of these receptors is an adult who was a healthcare worker with PCR-confirmed SARS-CoV-2 infection or an uninfected control (not recorded which).

The rearrangement uses TRBV29-1 and TRBJ2-7; 9 bases align to TRBD1. This CDR3 is 13 amino acids long. CDR1 is SQVTM, CDR2 ANQGSEA, per germline. Losses at the gene ends were 4 bases for V and 3 bases for J; bases not matched to a gene: 4. Here the CDR3 DNA reads TGCAGCGTTGCCGACAGGGGGTTCTACGAGCAGTACTTC. Residues: CSVADRGFYEQYF.

The chain joins TRBV6-1 to TRBJ1-4; tentatively, D is TRBD1 (6 bases). Germline values: CDR1 MNHNS, CDR2 SASEGT. V was cut by 7 bases and J by 4 bases, with 13 bases left in between. The CDR3 length is 14 residues. This chain's CDR3 is CASTWTAINEKLFF. The CDR3 DNA follows: TGTGCCAGCACTTGGACAGCTATTAATGAAAAACTGTTTTTT.

The chain combines TRBV7-8 with TRBJ2-7; D is possibly TRBD1 (6 bases). Germline-derived CDR1 and CDR2 are SGHVS and FQNEAQ. The CDR3 covers 13 residues. The germline V and J ends were trimmed by 1 base and 6 bases, with 10 bases remaining between them. The CDR3 sequence is CASSLGQAREQYF. CDR3 coding DNA: TGTGCCAGCAGCTTAGGACAGGCCCGCGAGCAGTACTTC.

This clonotype was seen many times. In nucleotides, the CDR3 is TGTGCCAGCGCCCTACTTAGCGGATCGAACACCGGGGAGCTGTTTTTT. Its protein product is CASALLSGSNTGELFF. This sequence joins TRBV6-5 and TRBJ2-2, with a weak D call TRBD2 (6 bases). Germline CDR1 reads MNHEY; CDR2 reads SVGAGI. This CDR3 region has 16 residues. The V end was cut by 8 bases, the J end by 0 bases, with 16 bases between.

This clonotype was counted between two and nine times. V gene TRBV7-6 combines with J gene TRBJ2-7; D is unclear. V gave up 5 bases and J gave up 6 bases, with 11 bases separating them. This CDR3 has 12 residues. CDR1 is SGHVS, CDR2 FNYEAQ, per germline. The CDR3 coding sequence is TGTGCCAGCAGCCCGGCCGGGTTCGAGCAGTACTTC. Translated: CASSPAGFEQYF. Complete variable domain (other parts from reference TRBV7-6 and TRBJ2-7): GAGVSQSPRYKVTKRGQDVALRCDPISGHVSLYWYRQALGQGPEFLTYFNYEAQQDKSGLPNDRFSAERPEGSISTLTIQRTEQRDSAMYRCASSPAGFEQYFGPGTRLTVT.

This clonotype has just a few counts. This chain joins TRBV7-2 and TRBJ2-3; D gene uncertain. The CDR3 contains 13 residues. Germline V gene sequence: CDR1 SGHTA, CDR2 FQGNSA. Trimming shortened V by 3 bases and J by 8 bases, and 12 bases separated the two germline ends. Written as DNA, the CDR3 is TGTGCCAGCAGCTTTGGCCCCGCCGGTACGCAGTATTTT. Amino acids: CASSFGPAGTQYF.

At least ten counts were recorded for this clonotype. The chain combines TRBV4-1 with TRBJ2-7; D gene unclear. Germline lookup yields CDR1 MGHRA and CDR2 YSYEKL. With 5 bases removed from V and 2 bases from J, the gap between germline ends came to 10 bases. The CDR3 has 13 amino acids. The CDR3 DNA reads TGCGCCAGCAGCGACACGCGGCCCTACGAGCAGTACTTC. This sequence encodes CASSDTRPYEQYF.

This clonotype turned up a few times. The CDR3 spells CASSEAAAGSTDTQYF. In DNA, the CDR3 is TGTGCCAGCAGTGAAGCGGCAGCCGGAAGCACAGATACGCAGTATTTT. The J gene is TRBJ2-3, the V gene TRBV2; D uncertain. CDR3 length equals 16 residues. Germline CDR1 and CDR2: SNHLY and FYNNEI. V was trimmed by 0 bases and J by 0 bases, leaving 10 bases between them.

The chain joins TRBV10-3 to TRBJ2-1, with D possibly matching TRBD1 (5 bases). This CDR3 has 15 residues. Germline lookup yields CDR1 ENHRY and CDR2 SYGVKD. Trimming pared 4 bases from V and 3 bases from J, leaving 13 bases between. The CDR3 reads CAISGQGGIYNEQFF. The CDR3 DNA sequence: TGTGCCATCAGTGGGCAGGGTGGAATCTACAATGAGCAGTTCTTC.

The V and J genes are TRBV28 and TRBJ2-4; no clear D gene. Between the trimmed V and J ends, which lost 2 bases and 0 bases, there was a span of 5 bases. CDR3 length: 14 amino acids. Germline lookup yields CDR1 MDHEN and CDR2 SYDVKM. This CDR3 is CASSLVTAKNIQYF. Written as DNA, the CDR3 is TGTGCCAGCAGTTTAGTGACAGCCAAAAACATTCAGTACTTC.

With regard to this clonotype: This may be a read error, as it is one base from a much larger clone. The chain uses TRBV2 and TRBJ1-3, with no clear D. The germline V and J ends were trimmed by 8 bases and 4 bases, with 12 bases remaining between them. This CDR3 has 13 residues. Germline V lookup: CDR1 SNHLY, CDR2 FYNNEI. CDR3 amino acids: CASCRGVGNTIYF. CDR3 sequence (DNA): TGTGCCAGCTGTCGGGGTGTGGGAAACACCATATATTTT. Complete variable domain (other parts from reference TRBV2 and TRBJ1-3): EPEVTQTPSHQVTQMGQEVILRCVPISNHLYFYWYRQILGQKVEFLVSFYNNEISEKSEIFDDQFSVERPDGSNFTLKIRSTKLEDSAMYFCASCRGVGNTIYFGEGSWLTVV.

The gene calls are TRBV3-1 and TRBJ2-6, with TRBD1 matching over 12 bases. The CDR3 loop spans 18 amino acids. Unmatched junction bases numbered 8, after V lost 4 bases and J lost 4 bases. Germline CDR1 LGHDT, CDR2 YNNKEL (reference sequence). CDR3 amino acids: CASSPEGQGAQGANVLTF. The CDR3 DNA sequence: TGTGCCAGCAGCCCGGAGGGACAGGGGGCGCAGGGGGCCAACGTCCTGACTTTC. Supplemented by reference TRBV3-1 and TRBJ2-6, the full variable domain reads DTAVSQTPKYLVTQMGNDKSIKCEQNLGHDTMYWYKQDSKKFLKIMFSYNNKELIINETVPNRFSPKSPDKAHLNLHINSLELGDSAVYFCASSPEGQGAQGANVLTFGAGSRLTVL.

The chain joins TRBV3-1 to TRBJ2-5; 9 nucleotides align to TRBD2. In germline, CDR1 is LGHDT, CDR2 YNNKEL (reference sequence). Unmatched junction bases numbered 16, after V lost 3 bases and J lost 5 bases. CDR3 length equals 18 residues. The CDR3 sequence: CASSHKMGRAGGDETQYF. As DNA, the CDR3 is TGTGCCAGCAGCCACAAGATGGGGCGAGCGGGAGGCGACGAGACCCAGTACTTC.

This clonotype has just a few counts. The chain is built from TRBV11-2 and TRBJ1-5; D unclear. The CDR3 is 13 amino acids. Trimming removed 0 bases from V and 9 bases from J, with 9 bases in between. CDR1 is SGHAT and CDR2 is FQNNGV in the germline V gene. The CDR3 is CASSLEFGGPQHF. CDR3 sequence (DNA): TGTGCCAGCAGCTTAGAATTCGGCGGGCCCCAGCATTTT.

This clonotype was seen a few times. This chain links TRBV9 with TRBJ2-2; TRBD1 aligns across 7 bases. This CDR3 is built from 14 residues. J was trimmed by 6 bases and V by 0 bases; bases with no gene match: 2. CDR1 and CDR2 (germline): SGDLS, YYNGEE. CDR3 bases: TGTGCCAGCAGCGTAGGACAGGGCTCCGGGGAGCTGTTTTTT. It yields the protein CASSVGQGSGELFF.

V and J are TRBV27 and TRBJ1-2; 8 positions match TRBD1. Germline V CDR1 and CDR2: MNHEY, SMNVEV (reference sequence). CDR3 length: 14 residues. The V gene end was trimmed by 4 bases and the J gene end by 8 bases; junction bases not matched to a gene: 9. The CDR3: CASSSGQGAEGYTF. DNA of the CDR3: TGTGCCAGCAGTTCGGGGCAGGGGGCGGAAGGCTACACCTTC.

This clonotype has only a few counts. The V gene is TRBV7-2, the J gene TRBJ2-7, with TRBD2 matching over 9 bases. The ends lost 1 base at V and 6 bases at J; junction bases unmatched: 7. The CDR3 length is 15 residues. From germline, CDR1 is SGHTA and CDR2 FQGNSA. The CDR3 region has the DNA TGTGCCAGCAGCTTAGTTGGGACTAGCTCATCCGAGCAGTACTTC. This translates into CASSLVGTSSSEQYF.

Only a few counts were recorded for this clonotype. This chain links TRBV6-5 with TRBJ2-2, with 7 bases matching TRBD2. CDR1 and CDR2 (germline): MNHEY, SVGAGI. The CDR3 has 13 residues. V was clipped by 9 bases and J by 6 bases; unmatched bases: 7. The CDR3 protein is CASHTSDAGELFF. The CDR3 DNA reads TGTGCCAGTCACACTAGCGACGCCGGGGAGCTGTTTTTT.

The genes are TRBV6-1 and TRBJ2-3; TRBD1 is a possible D gene (6 bases). V was shortened by 3 bases and J by 4 bases, with 14 bases between the two germline ends. The length of the CDR3 is 15 residues. CDR1 and CDR2 (germline): MNHNS, SASEGT. CDR3 nucleotides: TGTGCCAGCAGTGAGTTACAGGGCATGGCAGATACGCAGTATTTT. Translation gives CASSELQGMADTQYF.

CDR3 in DNA: TGTGCCAGCAGCTATTACAGGGTAGCTAACTATGGCTACACCTTC. Protein: CASSYYRVANYGYTF. This chain links TRBV5-6 with TRBJ1-2, with D perhaps TRBD1 (6 bases). Germline V CDR1 and CDR2: SGHDT, YYEEEE. V was shortened by 3 bases and J by 0 bases, with 12 bases between the two germline ends. This CDR3 is built from 15 residues.

The chain couples TRBV19 to TRBJ2-3; perhaps TRBD2 as D (7 bases). Germline assignment: CDR1 LNHDA and CDR2 SQIVND (reference sequence). This CDR3 is built from 15 residues. Trimming stripped 5 bases from V and 1 base from J, with 13 bases between. The CDR3 nucleotides are TGTGCCAGTAGTCCCCGGGGGGCCCGCACAGATACGCAGTATTTT. Translating gives CASSPRGARTDTQYF.

This clonotype has just a few counts. The rearrangement links TRBV5-1 to TRBJ1-1; no definite D call. The CDR3 runs 14 residues. V gave up 0 bases and J gave up 1 base, with 7 bases separating them. Germline CDR1 is SGHRS and CDR2 is YFSETQ. As DNA, the CDR3 is TGCGCCAGCAGCTTGGACGGAACGAACACTGAAGCTTTCTTT. Encoded protein: CASSLDGTNTEAFF.

This clonotype has just a few counts. The chain carries TRBV3-1 and TRBJ2-3; D not certain. The length of the CDR3 is 14 residues. The V and J ends lost 1 base and 4 bases respectively, with 9 bases between them. Germline V CDR1 and CDR2: LGHDT, YNNKEL (reference sequence). The CDR3 nucleotides are TGTGCCAGCAGCCAAGGGCTAGAGTCAGATACGCAGTATTTT. Amino acids: CASSQGLESDTQYF.

The V and J genes are TRBV18 and TRBJ1-5; D not resolved. Germline CDR1 is KGHSH and CDR2 is LQKENI. V lost 3 bases and J 2 bases, leaving 8 bases between the germline ends. The CDR3 totals 14 residues. CDR3 nucleotide sequence: TGTGCCAGCTCACCCGCGGCCGGCAATCAGCCCCAGCATTTT. Residues: CASSPAAGNQPQHF.

V usage is TRBV20-1 and J usage is TRBJ2-5; tentative D call: TRBD2 (5 bases). Germline CDR1 is DFQATT and CDR2 is SNEGSKA (reference sequence). The CDR3 extends over 15 amino acids. Trimming stripped 0 bases from V and 2 bases from J, with 13 bases between. This CDR3 is CSAREVGLVQETQYF. In nucleotides, the CDR3 is TGCAGTGCTAGAGAGGTTGGACTGGTACAAGAGACCCAGTACTTC.

This clonotype was detected ten times or more. V usage is TRBV5-6 and J usage is TRBJ1-6, with D hard to call. Germline CDR1 SGHDT, CDR2 YYEEEE. The V and J ends lost 4 bases and 7 bases respectively, with 18 bases between them. The CDR3 runs 16 residues. CDR3 amino acids: CASSDRAPRWNSPLHF. CDR3 sequence (DNA): TGTGCCAGCAGCGACCGGGCCCCCAGATGGAATTCACCCCTCCACTTT.

This clonotype occurred a few times. The gene calls are TRBV5-1 and TRBJ2-1, with 7 bases matching TRBD1. Germline values: CDR1 SGHRS, CDR2 YFSETQ. J gave up 0 bases and V 4 bases, and 7 bases lay outside the gene matches. This CDR3 contains 16 residues. The CDR3 loop is CASSHKGQSSYNEQFF. The CDR3 nucleotides read TGCGCCAGCAGCCACAAGGGACAGAGCTCCTACAATGAGCAGTTCTTC.